Reported below is one TCR beta chain. In the source study's methods: Researchers report that nucleated cell counts were estimated from reference gene primer amplification. Clones were read by immunoSEQ multiplex PCR, and TCRdb kept only the in-frame ones, dropping some. Clone size and V and J calls were adopted from that table, with D and trimming inferred from the DNA. Among roughly 170,000 clones, about 74% were seen once, and the ten largest hold around 2.9%. The ends were cut back, 0 bases at V and 4 bases at J, with 7 bases in the middle. CDR1 and CDR2 from the germline V gene are SGDLS and YYNGEE. The length of the CDR3 is 14 residues. The data are from a study of blood T cell repertoires in COVID-19.

The receptor's source is a woman at least 80 years old with acute or convalescent COVID-19. Material for sequencing was peripheral blood. This chain joins TRBV9 and TRBJ2-2; no clear D. The CDR3 sequence is CASSVGTATGELFF. The CDR3 nucleotides are TGTGCCAGCAGCGTAGGAACAGCCACCGGGGAGCTGTTTTTT.